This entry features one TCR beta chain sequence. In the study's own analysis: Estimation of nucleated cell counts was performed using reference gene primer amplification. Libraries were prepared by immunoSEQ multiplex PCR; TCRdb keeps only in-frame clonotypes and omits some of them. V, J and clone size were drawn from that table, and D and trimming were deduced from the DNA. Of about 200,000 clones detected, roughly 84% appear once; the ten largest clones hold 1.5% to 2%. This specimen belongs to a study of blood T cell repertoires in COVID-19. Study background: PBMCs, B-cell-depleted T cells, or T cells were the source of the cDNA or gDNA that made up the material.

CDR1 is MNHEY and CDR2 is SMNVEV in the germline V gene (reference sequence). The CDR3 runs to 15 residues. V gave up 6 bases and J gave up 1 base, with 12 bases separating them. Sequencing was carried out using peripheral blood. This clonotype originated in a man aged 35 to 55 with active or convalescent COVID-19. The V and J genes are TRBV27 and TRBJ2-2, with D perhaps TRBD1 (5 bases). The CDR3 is CASSLRDRNTGELFF. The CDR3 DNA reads TGTGCCAGCAGCCTTAGAGACAGGAACACCGGGGAGCTGTTTTTT.